This T cell receptor beta chain was retrieved from a study of cytomegalovirus exposure and HLA in healthy donors. At the level of the study: Researchers previously reported finding fewer than 140 million unique TCR beta sequences from roughly 200 million T cells.

Study-wide findings and caveats: Accurate prediction of most subjects' HLA-A and HLA-B alleles from TCR beta sequences was reported. Serostatus for CMV was the only available immune exposure information. Later on, an analysis tied 15,000 to 20,000 TCR beta sequences to HLA alleles at 0.05 false discovery rate.

This clone came up once. Antigen specificity is unknown. Trimming at V came to 5 bases and at J to 7 bases, leaving 5 bases not matched to a gene. The CDR3 covers 13 residues. Germline V gives CDR1 MNHEY, CDR2 SMNVEV (reference sequence). Primers for the PCR totalled 60 Vbeta and 13 Jbeta. Profiled with immunoSEQ multiplex PCR; TCRdb holds only in-frame clones, not every one. The sample shows some 90,000 clones, roughly three quarters of them seen only once. V gene TRBV27 combines with J gene TRBJ1-5, with 7 bases fitting TRBD1. The sequence derives from a woman between 45 and 65 years old in good health and CMV-seropositive. Sequences were obtained from PBMCs. The CDR3 region has the DNA TGTGCCAGCAGTACACAGGGGAGGCAGCCCCAGCATTTT. As protein: CASSTQGRQPQHF.